This T cell receptor (beta chain) was sequenced during a study of T cell responses to AZD1222 COVID-19 vaccine. This table comes from immunoSEQ multiplex PCR, and its TCRdb copy is limited to in-frame clones, with some not included. The sample yields about 180,000 clones, roughly 93% seen once. Germline CDR1 is LNHDA and CDR2 is SQIVND (reference sequence). Trimming took 5 bases from V and 3 from J; bases not matched to a gene: 6. The CDR3 contains 16 residues. The chain is built from TRBV19 and TRBJ1-5; 11 bases agree with TRBD1. This clonotype was obtained from an adult who received the MenACWY meningococcal vaccine as a control. This specimen was peripheral blood, taken 28 days after the second dose of the MenACWY control vaccine. Here the CDR3 reads CASSLRTGGPNQPQHF. The CDR3 coding sequence is TGTGCCAGTAGTCTCAGGACAGGGGGCCCCAATCAGCCCCAGCATTTT.